What follows is one TCR beta chain and its context. This sample was taken from a study of blood T cell repertoires in COVID-19. The overall study: Sites in the United States, Italy and Spain provided acute and convalescent COVID-19 samples. T cells, B-cell-depleted T cells, or PBMCs provided the cDNA or gDNA that served as material.

This CDR3 contains 18 residues. Germline CDR1 is SEHNR and CDR2 is FQNEAQ (reference sequence). Trimming cost V 3 bases and J 1 base, with 20 bases left between them. In the authors' methods: Amplification of reference gene primers provided the estimated nucleated cell counts. Libraries were prepared by immunoSEQ multiplex PCR; TCRdb keeps only in-frame clonotypes and omits some of them. V, J and clone size reflect that table, while D and trimming were determined from the DNA. The sample lists some 250,000 clones, around 84% occurring once. The chain joins TRBV7-9 to TRBJ2-3; D may be TRBD2 (5 bases). Sequenced sample: peripheral blood. The origin of this receptor is a woman between 65 and 79 years old with active or convalescent COVID-19. In DNA, the CDR3 is TGTGCCAGCAGCTTCGGAACGGACTCTCTCGGCGGCACAGATACGCAGTATTTT. The encoded protein is CASSFGTDSLGGTDTQYF.